One and the same sample provided the 8 T cell receptor beta chains below, sequenced in a study of low-dose radiotherapy and immunotherapy resistance in tumors. Alpha and beta chains were covered, as first-strand cDNA relied on TRAV- and TRBV-specific primers. With a constant-region primer and a V-primer adapter, TCRs were subjected to 20 PCR cycles of amplification. One entry per CDR3 protein, called by TCRdb with MiXCR from the reads. The repertoire holds about 9,800 distinct CDR3 sequences, with 35% to 50% as singletons. These receptors originate from a human donor with advanced metastatic prostate, ovarian, gallbladder or colorectal cancer (not recorded which). This table probably holds off-target reads from a library built for another chain.

This clonotype is medium-sized (0.01 to 0.1%) within its sample. This sequence joins TRBV28 and TRBJ2-7; the D call may be TRBD1 or TRBD2 (6 bases each). V lost 7 bases to trimming and J lost 7 bases, with 17 bases between them. Germline V CDR1 and CDR2: MDHEN, SYDVKM. The CDR3 sequence is 13 residues long. The CDR3 bases are TGTGCCAGCAACTTTCCGGGGGCCGGGGAGCAGTACTTC. It is translated as CASNFPGAGEQYF.

CDR3 in amino acids: CASSSVGHFQQYF. As DNA, the CDR3 is TGTGCCAGCAGCTCGGTCGGACACTTCCAGCAGTACTTC. The chain uses TRBV5-4 and TRBJ2-7; a weak D match, TRBD1 (5 bases). The germline V gene has CDR1 SGHNT and CDR2 YYREEE (reference sequence). The CDR3 sequence is 13 residues long. The V end was cut by 3 bases, the J end by 8 bases, with 15 bases between.

This clonotype is labeled large (0.1 to 1%). The V call is TRBV29-1, the J call TRBJ2-7; D remains unclear. The CDR3 has 12 amino acids. Germline V CDR1 and CDR2: SQVTM, ANQGSEA. Trimming stripped 2 bases from V and 4 bases from J, with 9 bases between. CDR3: CSVETTQYEQYF. Written as DNA, the CDR3 is TGCAGCGTTGAAACGACACAGTACGAGCAGTACTTC.

The chain uses TRBV6-5 and TRBJ2-7, with 9 bases identical to TRBD1. V gave up 5 bases and J gave up 0 bases; unmatched junction bases: 8. Per the germline V gene, CDR1 is MNHEY and CDR2 is SVGAGI. The CDR3 is 16 amino acids. The CDR3 spells CASSKSGTGSSYEQYF. CDR3 bases: TGTGCCAGCAGTAAATCCGGGACAGGGAGCTCCTACGAGCAGTACTTC.

This sequence joins TRBV4-3 and TRBJ2-5, with D maybe TRBD1 (6 bases). Trimming removed 1 base from V and 5 bases from J, with 11 bases in between. Germline values: CDR1 LGHNA, CDR2 YSLEER. CDR3 length: 14 amino acids. The chain's CDR3 is CASSQAGGGETQYF. CDR3 coding DNA: TGCGCCAGCAGCCAAGCTGGGGGCGGTGAGACCCAGTACTTC.

This clonotype was counted a few times. V and J are TRBV27 and TRBJ2-1, with TRBD2 matching 9 bases. Trimming at V came to 5 bases and at J to 6 bases, leaving 14 bases not matched to a gene. Germline loops: CDR1 MNHEY, CDR2 SMNVEV (reference sequence). The CDR3 spans 17 residues. For the CDR3, the DNA is TGTGCCAGCAGTCCCCATCCCGCTAGCGGGAATATCAATGAGCAGTTCTTC. Translating it yields CASSPHPASGNINEQFF.

This clonotype was found once. The CDR3, as DNA: TGTGCCAGCAGCCAAGGCGCCCCTAACTATGGCTACACCTTC. Translation: CASSQGAPNYGYTF. V gene TRBV3-1 combines with J gene TRBJ1-2; D gene unclear. V was clipped by 1 base and J by 0 bases, with 6 bases between them. Germline CDR1 and CDR2: LGHDT and YNNKEL (reference sequence). This CDR3 has 14 residues.

This clonotype was observed a few times. The CDR3 protein is CASSLEGTGVTEAFF. The DNA for the CDR3 is TGCGCCAGCAGCTTGGAAGGGACAGGGGTAACTGAAGCTTTCTTT. The rearrangement joins TRBV5-1 to TRBJ1-1; 10 bases line up with TRBD1. This CDR3 region has 15 residues. Germline V gives CDR1 SGHRS, CDR2 YFSETQ. Trimming removed 0 bases from V and 5 bases from J; junction bases left unmatched: 4.